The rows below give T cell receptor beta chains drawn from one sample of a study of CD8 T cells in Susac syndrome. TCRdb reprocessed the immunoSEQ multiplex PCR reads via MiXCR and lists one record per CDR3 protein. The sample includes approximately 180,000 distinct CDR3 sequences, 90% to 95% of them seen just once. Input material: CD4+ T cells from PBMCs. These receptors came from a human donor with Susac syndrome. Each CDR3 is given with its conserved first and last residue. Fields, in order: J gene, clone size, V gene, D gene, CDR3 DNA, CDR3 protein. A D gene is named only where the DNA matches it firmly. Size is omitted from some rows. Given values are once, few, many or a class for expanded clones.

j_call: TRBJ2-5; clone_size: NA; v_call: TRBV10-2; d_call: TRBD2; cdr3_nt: TGCGCCAGCAGTCAACTTAGCGGGGGGAATCCTCAAGAGACCCAGTACTTC; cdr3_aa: CASSQLSGGNPQETQYF
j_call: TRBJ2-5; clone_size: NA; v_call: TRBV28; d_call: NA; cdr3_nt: TGTGCGGTTGGATCGAGGGAGACCCAGTACTTC; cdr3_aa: CAVGSRETQYF
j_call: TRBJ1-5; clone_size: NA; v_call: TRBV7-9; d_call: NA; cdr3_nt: TGTGCCAGCAGCTTAGCAACAGGACAAAATCAGCCCCAGCATTTT; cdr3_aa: CASSLATGQNQPQHF
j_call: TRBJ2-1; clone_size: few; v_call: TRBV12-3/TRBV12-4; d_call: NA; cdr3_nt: TGTGCCAGCAGTATGACAGCCTACAATGAGCAGTTCTTC; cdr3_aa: CASSMTAYNEQFF
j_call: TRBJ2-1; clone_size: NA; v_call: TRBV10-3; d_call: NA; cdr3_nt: TGTGCCATCAGTGATACAGGGGCCGGGGGGAATGAGCAGTTCTTC; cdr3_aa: CAISDTGAGGNEQFF
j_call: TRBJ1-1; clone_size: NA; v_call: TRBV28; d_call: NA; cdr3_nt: TGTGCCAGCAGTTTAAGAAGGGCTGAAGCTTTCTTT; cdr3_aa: CASSLRRAEAFF
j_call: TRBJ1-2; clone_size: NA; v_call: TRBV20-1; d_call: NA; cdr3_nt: TGCAGTGCTCGACTGGTACAGTTGGGGGATAACTATGGCTACACCTTC; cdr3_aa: CSARLVQLGDNYGYTF
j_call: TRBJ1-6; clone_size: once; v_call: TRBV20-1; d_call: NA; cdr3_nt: TGCAGTGCTAGAGCCCTACAGGGATTTGGGTCACCCCTCCACTTT; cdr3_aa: CSARALQGFGSPLHF
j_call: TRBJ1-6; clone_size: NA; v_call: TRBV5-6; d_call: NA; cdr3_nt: TGTGCCAGCACCCTTAGGGGCTCCTATAATTCACCCCTCCACTTT; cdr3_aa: CASTLRGSYNSPLHF
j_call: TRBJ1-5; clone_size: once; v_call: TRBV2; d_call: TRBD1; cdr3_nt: TGTGCCAGCAGTGTGGGACAGGGCCATCAGCCCCAGCATTTT; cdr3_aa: CASSVGQGHQPQHF
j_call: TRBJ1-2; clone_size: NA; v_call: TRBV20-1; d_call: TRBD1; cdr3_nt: TGCAGTGCTAGTTCAGGGGGGGACTACACCTTC; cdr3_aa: CSASSGGDYTF
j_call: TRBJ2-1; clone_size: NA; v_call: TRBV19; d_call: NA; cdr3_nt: TGTGCCAGTAAGAGCCAGGGGTACAATGAGCAGTTCTTC; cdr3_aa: CASKSQGYNEQFF
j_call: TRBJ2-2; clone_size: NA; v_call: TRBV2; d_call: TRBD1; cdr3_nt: TGTGCCAGCAGTGGACAGGGGGCGTCTGTCACCGGGGAGCTGTTTTTT; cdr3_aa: CASSGQGASVTGELFF
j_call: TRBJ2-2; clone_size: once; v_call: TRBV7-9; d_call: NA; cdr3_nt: TGTGCCAGCAGCTTAGCGATAGCCACCGGGGAGCTGTTTTTT; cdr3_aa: CASSLAIATGELFF
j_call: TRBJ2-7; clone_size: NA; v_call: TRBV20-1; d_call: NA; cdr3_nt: TGCAGCGTGGGGCGGTCCTACGAGCAGTACTTC; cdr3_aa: CSVGRSYEQYF
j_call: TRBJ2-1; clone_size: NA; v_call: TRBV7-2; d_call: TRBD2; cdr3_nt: TGTGCCAGCAGCTTAGGTACGACTAGCGGGAGCAATGAGCAGTTCTTC; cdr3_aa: CASSLGTTSGSNEQFF
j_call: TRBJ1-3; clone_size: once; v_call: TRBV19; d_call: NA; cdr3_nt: TGTGCCAGTACCCTCGGGGGGGCTGGAAACACCATATATTTT; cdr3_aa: CASTLGGAGNTIYF
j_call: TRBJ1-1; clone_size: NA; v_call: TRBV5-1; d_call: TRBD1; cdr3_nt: TGCGCCAGCAGCTTGATGAACAGGGGCTTGAACACTGAAGCTTTCTTT; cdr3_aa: CASSLMNRGLNTEAFF
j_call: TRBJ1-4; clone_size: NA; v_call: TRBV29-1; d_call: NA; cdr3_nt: TGCAGCGCAGACACACAGTCCGGCGAAAAACTGTTTTTT; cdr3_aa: CSADTQSGEKLFF
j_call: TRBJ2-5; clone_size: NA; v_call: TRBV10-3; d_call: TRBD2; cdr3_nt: TGTGCCATCGCGGGAGCAGCAGAGACCCAGTACTTC; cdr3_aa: CAIAGAAETQYF